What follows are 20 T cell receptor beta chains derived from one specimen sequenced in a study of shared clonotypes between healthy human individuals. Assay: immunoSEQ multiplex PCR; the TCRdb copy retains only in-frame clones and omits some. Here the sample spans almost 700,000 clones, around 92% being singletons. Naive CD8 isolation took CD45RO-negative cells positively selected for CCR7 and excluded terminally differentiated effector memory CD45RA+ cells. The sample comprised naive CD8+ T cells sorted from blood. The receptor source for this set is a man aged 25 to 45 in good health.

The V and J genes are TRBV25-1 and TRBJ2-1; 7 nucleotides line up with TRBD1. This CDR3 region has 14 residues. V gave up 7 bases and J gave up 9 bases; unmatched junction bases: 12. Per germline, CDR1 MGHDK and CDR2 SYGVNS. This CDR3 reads CASTSLGGPGEQFF. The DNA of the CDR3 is TGTGCCAGCACCTCCCTAGGGGGCCCGGGTGAGCAGTTCTTC. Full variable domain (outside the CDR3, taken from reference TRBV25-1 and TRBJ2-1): EADIYQTPRYLVIGTGKKITLECSQTMGHDKMYWYQQDPGMELHLIHYSYGVNSTEKGDLSSESTVSRIRTEHFPLTLESARPSHTSQYLCASTSLGGPGEQFFGPGTRLTVL.

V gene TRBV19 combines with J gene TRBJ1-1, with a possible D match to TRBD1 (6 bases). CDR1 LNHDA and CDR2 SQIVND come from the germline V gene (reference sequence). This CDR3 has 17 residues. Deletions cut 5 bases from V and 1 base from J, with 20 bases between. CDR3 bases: TGTGCCAGTAGTTTCCTTCCAGGGGAAGGGGGGAACACTGAAGCTTTCTTT. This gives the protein CASSFLPGEGGNTEAFF.

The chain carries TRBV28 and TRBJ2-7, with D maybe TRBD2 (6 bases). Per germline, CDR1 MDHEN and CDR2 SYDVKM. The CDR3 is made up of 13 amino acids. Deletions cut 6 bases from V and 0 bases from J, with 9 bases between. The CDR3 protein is CASSGTRSYEQYF. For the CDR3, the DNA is TGTGCCAGCAGCGGGACTCGCTCCTACGAGCAGTACTTC.

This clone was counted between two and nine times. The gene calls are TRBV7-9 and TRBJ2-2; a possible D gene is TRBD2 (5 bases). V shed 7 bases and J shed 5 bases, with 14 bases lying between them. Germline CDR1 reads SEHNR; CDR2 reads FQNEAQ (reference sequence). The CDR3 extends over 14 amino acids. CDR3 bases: TGTGCCAGCATCAAGTTATCGGGGACCGGGGAGCTGTTTTTT. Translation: CASIKLSGTGELFF.

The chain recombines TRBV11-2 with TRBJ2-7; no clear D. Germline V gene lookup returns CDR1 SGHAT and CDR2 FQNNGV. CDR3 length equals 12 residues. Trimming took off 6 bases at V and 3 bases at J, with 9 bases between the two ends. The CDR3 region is CASSSGRYEQYF. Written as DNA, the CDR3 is TGTGCCAGCAGTTCCGGGCGCTACGAGCAGTACTTC.

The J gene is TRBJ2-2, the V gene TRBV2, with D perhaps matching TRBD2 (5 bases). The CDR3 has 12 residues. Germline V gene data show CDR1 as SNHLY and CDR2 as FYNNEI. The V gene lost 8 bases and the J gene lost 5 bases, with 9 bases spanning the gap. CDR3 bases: TGTGCCAGCCTTAGCGTGACCGGGGAGCTGTTTTTT. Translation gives CASLSVTGELFF.

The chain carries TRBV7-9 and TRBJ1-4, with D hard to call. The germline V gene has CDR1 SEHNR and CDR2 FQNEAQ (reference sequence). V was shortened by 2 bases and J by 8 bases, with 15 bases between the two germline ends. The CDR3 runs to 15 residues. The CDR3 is CASSLSEGMEEKLFF. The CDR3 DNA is TGTGCCAGCAGCTTATCGGAGGGTATGGAGGAAAAACTGTTTTTT.

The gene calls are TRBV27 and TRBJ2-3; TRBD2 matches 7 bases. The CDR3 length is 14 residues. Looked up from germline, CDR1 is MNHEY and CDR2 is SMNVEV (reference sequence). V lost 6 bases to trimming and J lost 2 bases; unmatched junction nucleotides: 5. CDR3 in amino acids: CASSRDYSTDTQYF. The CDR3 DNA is TGTGCCAGCAGCCGGGACTATTCCACAGATACGCAGTATTTT.

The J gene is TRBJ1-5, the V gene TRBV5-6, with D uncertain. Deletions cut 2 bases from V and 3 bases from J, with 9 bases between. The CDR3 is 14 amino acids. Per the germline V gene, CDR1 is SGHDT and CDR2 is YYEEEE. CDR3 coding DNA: TGTGCCAGCAGCTTTAGTCAGTTCAATCAGCCCCAGCATTTT. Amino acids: CASSFSQFNQPQHF.

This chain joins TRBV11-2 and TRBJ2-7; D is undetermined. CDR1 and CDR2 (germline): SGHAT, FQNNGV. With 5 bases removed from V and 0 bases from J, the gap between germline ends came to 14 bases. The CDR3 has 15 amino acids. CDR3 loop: CASSQGQESSYEQYF. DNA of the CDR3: TGTGCCAGCAGCCAAGGGCAGGAGAGCTCCTACGAGCAGTACTTC.

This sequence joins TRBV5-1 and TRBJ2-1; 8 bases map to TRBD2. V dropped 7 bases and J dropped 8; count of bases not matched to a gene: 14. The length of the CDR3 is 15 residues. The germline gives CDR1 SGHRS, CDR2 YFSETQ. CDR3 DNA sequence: TGCGCCAGCGCACCTGCCGGGACTAGTCTGTATGAGCAGTTCTTC. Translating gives CASAPAGTSLYEQFF.

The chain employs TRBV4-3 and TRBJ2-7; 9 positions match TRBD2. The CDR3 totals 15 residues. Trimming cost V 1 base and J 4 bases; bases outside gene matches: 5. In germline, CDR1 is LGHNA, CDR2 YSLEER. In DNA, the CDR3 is TGCGCCAGCAGCCAAGTAGCGGGAGAAGGTTACGAGCAGTACTTC. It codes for CASSQVAGEGYEQYF.

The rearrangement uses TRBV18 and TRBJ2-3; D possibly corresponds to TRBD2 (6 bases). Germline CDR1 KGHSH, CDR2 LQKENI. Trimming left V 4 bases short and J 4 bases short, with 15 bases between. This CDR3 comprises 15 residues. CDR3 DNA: TGTGCCAGCTCACAGGGACGGAGGGGCGCAGATACGCAGTATTTT. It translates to CASSQGRRGADTQYF.

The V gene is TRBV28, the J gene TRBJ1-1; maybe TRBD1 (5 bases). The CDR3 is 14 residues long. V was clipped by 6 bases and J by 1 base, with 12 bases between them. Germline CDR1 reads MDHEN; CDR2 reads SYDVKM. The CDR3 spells CASRGGDENTEAFF. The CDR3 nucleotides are TGTGCCAGCAGGGGAGGGGACGAGAACACTGAAGCTTTCTTT.

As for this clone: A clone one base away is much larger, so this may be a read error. CDR3 bases: TGTGCCAGCAGTGTAGGGGCGTCCTACGAGCAGTACTTC. It codes for CASSVGASYEQYF. The genes are TRBV6-4 and TRBJ2-7; possibly TRBD1 for D (5 bases). Germline V lookup: CDR1 MRHNA, CDR2 SNTAGT. V was shortened by 4 bases and J by 1 base, with 8 bases between the two germline ends. The CDR3 totals 13 residues.

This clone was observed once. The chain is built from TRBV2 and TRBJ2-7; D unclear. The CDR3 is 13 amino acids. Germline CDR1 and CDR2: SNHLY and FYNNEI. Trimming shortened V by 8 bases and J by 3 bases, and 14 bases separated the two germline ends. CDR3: CASFHSTLYEQYF. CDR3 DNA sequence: TGTGCCAGCTTCCACAGTACACTCTACGAGCAGTACTTC. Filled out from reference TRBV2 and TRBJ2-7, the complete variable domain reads EPEVTQTPSHQVTQMGQEVILRCVPISNHLYFYWYRQILGQKVEFLVSFYNNEISEKSEIFDDQFSVERPDGSNFTLKIRSTKLEDSAMYFCASFHSTLYEQYFGPGTRLTVT.

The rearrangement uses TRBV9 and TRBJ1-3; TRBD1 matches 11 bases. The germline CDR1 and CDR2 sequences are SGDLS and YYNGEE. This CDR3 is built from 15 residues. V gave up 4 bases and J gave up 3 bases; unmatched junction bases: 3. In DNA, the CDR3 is TGTGCCAGCAGCCGGACAGGGGGCAGTGGAAACACCATATATTTT. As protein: CASSRTGGSGNTIYF. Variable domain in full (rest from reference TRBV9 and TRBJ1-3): DSGVTQTPKHLITATGQRVTLRCSPRSGDLSVYWYQQSLDQGLQFLIQYYNGEERAKGNILERFSAQQFPDLHSELNLSSLELGDSALYFCASSRTGGSGNTIYFGEGSWLTVV.

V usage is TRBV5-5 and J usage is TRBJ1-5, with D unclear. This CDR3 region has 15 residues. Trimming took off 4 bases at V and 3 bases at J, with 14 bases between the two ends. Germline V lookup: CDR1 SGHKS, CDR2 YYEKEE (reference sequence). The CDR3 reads CASSISGGYNQPQHF. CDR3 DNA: TGTGCCAGCAGCATCTCAGGCGGTTACAATCAGCCCCAGCATTTT.

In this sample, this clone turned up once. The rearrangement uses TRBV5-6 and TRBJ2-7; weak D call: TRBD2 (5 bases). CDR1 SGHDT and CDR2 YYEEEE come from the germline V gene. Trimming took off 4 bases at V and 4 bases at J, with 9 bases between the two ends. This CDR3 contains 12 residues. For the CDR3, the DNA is TGTGCCAGCAGCAACGAGCGGTACGAGCAGTACTTC. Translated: CASSNERYEQYF.

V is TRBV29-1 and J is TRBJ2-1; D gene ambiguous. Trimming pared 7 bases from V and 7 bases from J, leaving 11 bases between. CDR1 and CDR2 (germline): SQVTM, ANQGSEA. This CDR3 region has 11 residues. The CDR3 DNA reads TGCAGCGCCGCTGGTCCGAATGAGCAGTTCTTC. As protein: CSAAGPNEQFF.